The next 11 T cell receptor beta chains were all read from a single sample in a study of CD4 and CD8 cells across lung adenocarcinoma regions. From the PCR reads, TCRdb called clonotypes with MiXCR, one entry per CDR3 protein. Found here are about 25,000 distinct CDR3 sequences, almost 50% of them singletons; the top ten hold almost 50%. Sequencing was done on a sample of CD8+ T cells from the center of a lung tumor. The receptors come from a male donor with lung adenocarcinoma. The CD4 and CD8 labels of this study may be unreliable.

The chain employs TRBV27 and TRBJ2-2, with 10 bases aligning to TRBD2. Germline trimming cut 6 bases from V and 0 bases from J; bases unmatched to any gene: 7. The CDR3 length is 17 residues. Germline CDR1 is MNHEY and CDR2 is SMNVEV (reference sequence). CDR3 bases: TGTGCCAGCAGCCGTCAGCGGGAGGGCACGAACACCGGGGAGCTGTTTTTT. Amino acid sequence: CASSRQREGTNTGELFF.

This clonotype was counted at least ten times. The chain recombines TRBV4-1 with TRBJ2-1, with 10 bases that match TRBD2. This CDR3 has 14 amino acids. CDR1 and CDR2 (germline): MGHRA, YSYEKL. The trim removed 5 bases at V and 4 bases at J, leaving 2 bases unmatched. In nucleotides, the CDR3 is TGCGCCAGCAGCGGGACTAGCGTTTACAATGAGCAGTTCTTC. Its translation: CASSGTSVYNEQFF.

V is TRBV6-1 and J is TRBJ2-1; the D gene is possibly TRBD2 (6 bases). V lost 6 bases, J lost 6 bases, and 21 bases lay in between. The CDR3 contains 16 residues. Germline V gene lookup returns CDR1 MNHNS and CDR2 SASEGT. The chain's CDR3 is CASRETWAGGTNEQFF. CDR3 DNA sequence: TGTGCCAGCAGGGAAACGTGGGCTGGGGGGACCAATGAGCAGTTCTTC.

Concerning this clonotype: One junction end does not reproduce the germline sequence, and a read error may be involved. The J gene is TRBJ2-3, the V gene TRBV6-1; 7 bases are a match to TRBD2. The CDR3 length is 16 residues. From germline, CDR1 is MNHNS and CDR2 SASEGT. The CDR3 region is CASRGVGGGDPDTQYF. CDR3 in DNA: TGTGCCAGCAGGGGGGTCGGGGGAGGGGACCCAGATACCCAGTATTTT.

The J gene is TRBJ2-4, the V gene TRBV27; maybe TRBD1 (6 bases). The CDR3 has 20 amino acids. V lost 6 bases to trimming and J lost 1 base, with 28 bases between them. Germline CDR1 is MNHEY and CDR2 is SMNVEV (reference sequence). Here the CDR3 reads CASRSRAVAGASKAKNIQYF. The CDR3 nucleotides are TGTGCCAGCAGGTCAAGGGCGGTGGCAGGGGCCTCCAAGGCCAAAAACATTCAGTACTTC.

This clonotype was observed a few times. The J gene is TRBJ2-1, the V gene TRBV7-2; 8 positions agree with TRBD1. The CDR3 has 15 residues. Germline CDR1 SGHTA, CDR2 FQGNSA. The V gene end was trimmed by 5 bases and the J gene end by 9 bases; junction bases not matched to a gene: 12. Here the CDR3 reads CASSRGGQGTAEQFF. CDR3 nucleotides: TGTGCCAGCAGCCGAGGAGGACAGGGAACTGCTGAGCAGTTCTTC. Complete variable domain (other parts from reference TRBV7-2 and TRBJ2-1): GAGVSQSPSNKVTEKGKDVELRCDPISGHTALYWYRQSLGQGLEFLIYFQGNSAPDKSGLPSDRFSAERTGGSVSTLTIQRTQQEDSAVYLCASSRGGQGTAEQFFGPGTRLTVL.

This chain links TRBV6-1 with TRBJ2-3; no firm D call. CDR1 is MNHNS and CDR2 is SASEGT in the germline V gene. V dropped 5 bases and J dropped 3 bases, with 12 bases sitting between them. The CDR3 totals 14 residues. CDR3 protein: CASSTTDSTDTQYF. The CDR3 nucleotides read TGTGCCAGCAGTACCACAGATTCGACAGATACGCAGTATTTT.

As concerns this clonotype: One end of the junction is discordant with germline, which a read error may explain. The chain uses TRBV6-1 and TRBJ2-1; 8 nucleotides line up with TRBD2. CDR1 and CDR2 from the germline V gene are MNHNS and SASEGT. This CDR3 has 16 amino acids. This chain's CDR3 is CASSERQAGGNNEQFF. The CDR3 nucleotides read TGTGCCAGCAGTGAACGACAGGCGGGGGGCAACAATGAGCAGTTCTTT.

In the case of this clonotype: Relative to the germline gene, one junction end is altered; a read error may explain this. The rearrangement joins TRBV4-2 to TRBJ2-5; TRBD2 matches 9 bases. This CDR3 has 16 amino acids. The V gene's germline CDR1 is LGHNA and CDR2 YNFKEQ. The CDR3 loop is CASRQGGSGGEETQYF. The CDR3 DNA is TGTGCCAGCCGCCAAGGGGGTAGCGGGGGAGAAGAGACCCAGTACTTC.

Worth noting for this clonotype: A much larger clone is a single base away; this may be a read error. The chain recombines TRBV4-1 with TRBJ2-3; possible D gene TRBD1, 6 bases. CDR1 is MGHRA and CDR2 is YSYEKL in the germline V gene. This CDR3 is built from 16 residues. The CDR3 DNA sequence: TGCGCCAGCAGCCAAGAATGGACAGCGAGCACAGATGCGCAGTATTTT. Translating it yields CASSQEWTASTDAQYF.

In this sample, this clonotype turned up many times. This chain joins TRBV5-5 and TRBJ2-1, with unresolved D. The CDR3 has 13 residues. V lost 0 bases to trimming and J lost 2 bases, with 3 bases between them. Germline CDR1 and CDR2: SGHKS and YYEKEE (reference sequence). Written as DNA, the CDR3 is TGTGCCAGCAGCTTGGGGCCCTACAATGAGCAGTTCTTC. Amino acid sequence: CASSLGPYNEQFF.